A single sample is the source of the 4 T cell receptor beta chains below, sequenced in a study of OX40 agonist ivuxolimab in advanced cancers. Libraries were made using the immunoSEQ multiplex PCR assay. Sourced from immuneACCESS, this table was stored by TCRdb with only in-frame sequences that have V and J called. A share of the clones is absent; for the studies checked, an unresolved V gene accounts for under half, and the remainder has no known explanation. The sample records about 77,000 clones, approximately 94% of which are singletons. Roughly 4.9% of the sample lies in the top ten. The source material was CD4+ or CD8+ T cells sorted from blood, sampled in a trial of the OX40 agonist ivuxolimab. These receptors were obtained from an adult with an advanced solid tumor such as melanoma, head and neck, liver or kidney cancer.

CDR3 amino acids: CASSAKTVGNTEAFF. The CDR3 DNA reads TGTGCCAGCAGCGCAAAGACAGTTGGGAACACTGAAGCTTTCTTT. The V call is TRBV2, the J call TRBJ1-1; TRBD1 might be the D (5 bases). Germline values: CDR1 SNHLY, CDR2 FYNNEI. Trimming pared 6 bases from V and 1 base from J, leaving 15 bases between. This CDR3 has 15 amino acids.

In DNA form, the CDR3 reads TGTGCCAGCAGCTTTTCCCCGGGTCAGCCCCAGCATTTT. Amino acid sequence: CASSFSPGQPQHF. This chain joins TRBV5-4 and TRBJ1-5; D gene uncertain. The CDR3 extends over 13 amino acids. Per the germline V gene, CDR1 is SGHNT and CDR2 is YYREEE (reference sequence). The V end lost 2 bases, the J end lost 6 bases, and 9 bases lay between the germline ends.

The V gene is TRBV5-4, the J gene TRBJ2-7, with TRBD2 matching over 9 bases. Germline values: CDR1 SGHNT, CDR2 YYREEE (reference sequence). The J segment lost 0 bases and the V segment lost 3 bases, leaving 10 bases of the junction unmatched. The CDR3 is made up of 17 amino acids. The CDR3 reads CASSSKAGGPDSYEQYF. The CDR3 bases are TGTGCCAGCAGCTCTAAAGCGGGAGGCCCAGACTCCTACGAGCAGTACTTC.

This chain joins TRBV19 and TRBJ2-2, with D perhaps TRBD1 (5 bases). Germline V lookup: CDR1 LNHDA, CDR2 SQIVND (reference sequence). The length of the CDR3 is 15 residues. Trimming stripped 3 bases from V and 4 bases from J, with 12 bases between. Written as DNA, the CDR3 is TGTGCCAGTAGTATTTGGCAGGGTGGCACCGGGGAGCTGTTTTTT. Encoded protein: CASSIWQGGTGELFF.